A single sample gave rise to the 5 T cell receptor beta chains below, sequenced in a study of blood T cell repertoires in COVID-19. The table came from immunoSEQ multiplex PCR; TCRdb's copy has only in-frame clones and leaves some out. In the table there are roughly 190,000 clones, around 94% of which are singletons. The sample comprised peripheral blood. These receptor sequences come from a man aged 25 to 40 with COVID-19, enrolled during active disease.

This chain uses TRBV6-5 with TRBJ1-2; D is perhaps TRBD1 (6 bases). CDR1 is MNHEY and CDR2 is SVGAGI in the germline V gene. The CDR3 is made up of 14 amino acids. The V gene lost 4 bases and the J gene lost 7 bases, with 16 bases spanning the gap. The CDR3 loop reads CASSFFQGSSGYTF. The CDR3 region has the DNA TGTGCCAGCAGTTTCTTTCAGGGGTCAAGTGGCTACACCTTC.

This clone was found once. V gene TRBV12-3 or TRBV12-4 combines with J gene TRBJ2-2; maybe TRBD1 (7 bases). The V end was cut by 6 bases, the J end by 6 bases, with 11 bases between. The CDR3 consists of 13 residues. In DNA form, the CDR3 reads TGTGCCAGCAGCCAGGGGGAGGCCGGGGAGCTGTTTTTT. This sequence encodes CASSQGEAGELFF.

V usage is TRBV19 and J usage is TRBJ1-6; TRBD1 is a possible D gene (5 bases). Trimming took off 7 bases at V and 7 bases at J, with 20 bases between the two ends. CDR3 size: 16 residues. The V gene's germline CDR1 is LNHDA and CDR2 SQIVND (reference sequence). For the CDR3, the DNA is TGTGCCAGTACCTTCTCGGGGGGGAGGAGGAATTCACCCCTCCACTTT. Encoded protein: CASTFSGGRRNSPLHF.

The chain links TRBV10-2 to TRBJ1-1, with a tentative D call TRBD1 (6 bases). This CDR3 spans 14 amino acids. Germline assignment: CDR1 WSHSY and CDR2 SAAADI. V shed 7 bases and J shed 2 bases, with 14 bases lying between them. The CDR3 reads CASTTRGGNTEAFF. The CDR3 nucleotides read TGCGCCAGCACCACCAGGGGTGGAAACACTGAAGCTTTCTTT.

The gene calls are TRBV5-1 and TRBJ2-3; TRBD1 agrees at 7 bases. This CDR3 has 14 residues. The junction had 7 bases not matched to a gene; V was cut back by 3 bases and J by 6 bases. The germline V gene encodes CDR1 SGHRS and CDR2 YFSETQ. CDR3 DNA sequence: TGCGCCAGCAGCTCGGGCGTAGGGGGCGATACGCAGTATTTT. Translated: CASSSGVGGDTQYF.